This entry concerns a single T cell receptor beta chain. Antigen unknown. This may stem from a read error, because a much larger clone lies one nucleotide away. This sample is part of a study of T cells in Graves' hyperthyroidism and ophthalmopathy. The diagnostic basis comprised clinical symptoms, serum thyroxine and TRAb, thyroid ultrasound and orbital computed tomography. It was RNA transcripts that yielded the amplified TCR beta CDR3 regions. HTBI primers were the set used in a first-round RT-PCR of the TCR CDR3. From the multiplex PCR reads, TCRdb called clonotypes with MiXCR, one entry per CDR3 protein. This table holds 650,000 to 800,000 distinct CDR3 sequences, 45% found once. Overall study results and limits: Separation of ophthalmopathy from stable hyperthyroidism was achieved by a 13 V-J model. The model made its ophthalmopathy prediction, and onset followed a median approximately 6.5 months later. Blood shared most expanded thyroid clonotypes above 0.001.

Source material: peripheral blood or thyroid tissue (not recorded which). This TCR was sampled from an adult man with Graves' disease, either hyperthyroidism or ophthalmopathy (not recorded which).

CDR3 bases: TGTGCCAGCACATATTGGACAGGTCACACTGAAGCTTTCTTT. Translated: CASTYWTGHTEAFF. This chain connects TRBV2 to TRBJ1-1; 7 bases fit TRBD1. V lost 7 bases to trimming and J lost 3 bases; unmatched junction nucleotides: 8. The CDR3 covers 14 residues. Germline V gives CDR1 SNHLY, CDR2 FYNNEI.